This T cell receptor beta chain was recorded in a study of cytomegalovirus exposure and HLA in healthy donors. About the study: Counted in an early data release were about 85 million unique TCRs from HLA-typed donors. Findings and caveats of the study: For most subjects, TCR beta sequences were reported to predict HLA-A and HLA-B alleles with accuracy. After further analysis at a later stage, 16,951 TCR beta sequences were associated with HLA alleles at 0.05 false discovery rate. A later analysis linked a missense variant in DCLRE1C to the trimming of TCR beta V and J genes.

With respect to this clone: The antigen remains undetermined.

The primer mix had 60 Vbeta and 13 Jbeta primers. Generated by immunoSEQ multiplex PCR, the TCRdb table keeps only in-frame clones and is missing some. The profile shows about 140,000 clones, more than 60% of them singletons. V lost 5 bases and J lost 7; bases outside the gene matches: 13. CDR1 and CDR2 from the germline V gene are SGHDT and YYEEEE. The CDR3 runs 15 residues. The TCR was taken from a woman aged 55 to 70 in good health and CMV-seronegative. V gene TRBV5-6 combines with J gene TRBJ2-3; 7 bases are a match to TRBD2. Sequencing was carried out using PBMCs. As DNA, the CDR3 is TGTGCCAGCAGAGCGCGGGGGACCCAATCAAATACGCAGTATTTT. This gives the protein CASRARGTQSNTQYF.